This T cell receptor beta chain was sequenced during a study of regulatory T cells in long-lasting Graves disease. Construction of TCR beta libraries relied on iRepertoire HTBI primers and on Arm-PCR targeting CDR3 regions. TCRdb re-analysed the multiplex PCR reads in MiXCR, keeping a single row per CDR3 protein. The sample lists approximately 400,000 distinct CDR3 sequences; 23% were seen once. The CDR3 has 13 residues. The germline V gene encodes CDR1 MNHGY and CDR2 SAAAGT. Trimming took 0 bases from V and 11 from J, leaving 13 bases between them. Described time point: persistent/refractory GD, antithyroid drugs over 5 years with positive TRAb. PBMCs were the source of the RNA used for TCR sequencing.

The chain combines TRBV6-8 with TRBJ1-1; D is perhaps TRBD1 (5 bases). Sequenced material: peripheral blood mononuclear cells (PBMCs), taken when the disease was refractory, from a patient treated with antithyroid drugs. The clonotype was recovered from a woman aged 35 to 49 with Graves disease. CDR3 in DNA: TGTGCCAGCAGTTACTCGGGGGGGTTAGGGGCTTTCTTT. Encoded protein: CASSYSGGLGAFF.